This passage covers 16 T cell receptor beta chains from one sample sequenced in a study of blood T cells in healthy people across ages. A second PCR, run for about 6 to 11 cycles, used a sample-barcoded 5' primer plus a J-beta primer mix. A single record per CDR3 protein comes from TCRdb applying MiXCR to the 5' RACE reads. Of 650,000 to 1,000,000 distinct CDR3 sequences in the sample, about 36% were seen once. Sequencing was carried out using blood. The receptors come from a man younger than 35 in good health.

Regarding this clonotype: Sequence at one end of the junction differs from germline and may be a read error. This sequence joins TRBV12-3 or TRBV12-4 and TRBJ1-2; D not resolved. The CDR3 contains 15 residues. The CDR3 region is CASSPGFQEYYGCTF. CDR3 sequence (DNA): TGTGCCAGCAGTCCAGGCTTTCAGGAGTACTATGGCTGCACCTTC.

This clonotype has a handful of counts. The J gene is TRBJ1-1, the V gene TRBV18, with D unclear. Trimming stripped 3 bases from V and 8 bases from J, with 10 bases between. CDR1 and CDR2 (germline): KGHSH, LQKENI. This CDR3 spans 12 amino acids. The CDR3 coding sequence is TGTGCCAGCTCACCTAAAGGCCGCGAAGCTTTCTTT. This translates into CASSPKGREAFF.

Note on this clonotype: Compared with germline, one end of the junction differs, possibly owing to a read error. This sequence joins TRBV7-7 and TRBJ2-1; 9 positions agree with TRBD2. The CDR3 runs to 15 residues. The germline V gene has CDR1 SSHAT and CDR2 FNYEAQ (reference sequence). The CDR3 loop reads CASSSVRGGLNEQFF. The DNA for the CDR3 is TGTGCTAGCAGCTCCGTGCGGGGGGGCCTCAATGAGCAGTTCTTC.

This clonotype was seen once. The chain combines TRBV20-1 with TRBJ2-3, with 11 bases lining up with TRBD2. This CDR3 contains 14 residues. Losses at the gene ends were 6 bases for V and 8 bases for J; bases not matched to a gene: 10. Looked up from germline, CDR1 is DFQATT and CDR2 is SNEGSKA (reference sequence). As DNA, the CDR3 is TGCAGTGCGGCTGGAACCGGGACTAGCGGTACGCAGTATTTT. Translation gives CSAAGTGTSGTQYF.

This clonotype was found many times. The chain has TRBV20-1 and TRBJ2-7; 7 nucleotides match TRBD2. V shed 6 bases, J shed 2 bases, and the junction held 4 bases outside the gene matches. Germline V lookup: CDR1 DFQATT, CDR2 SNEGSKA (reference sequence). This CDR3 has 12 amino acids. CDR3 residues: CSAAGRAYEQYF. In DNA form, the CDR3 reads TGCAGTGCAGCGGGGAGGGCCTACGAGCAGTACTTC.

This clonotype appeared many times. V gene TRBV5-1 combines with J gene TRBJ2-3; 7 nucleotides agree with TRBD1. Germline CDR1 SGHRS, CDR2 YFSETQ. CDR3 length: 14 amino acids. Germline trimming cut 4 bases from V and 1 base from J; bases unmatched to any gene: 3. The CDR3 spells CASSNDRGTDTQYF. The CDR3 nucleotides read TGCGCCAGCAGCAACGACAGGGGCACAGATACGCAGTATTTT.

This chain uses TRBV5-1 with TRBJ1-2; 7 bases are a match to TRBD1. Germline V CDR1 and CDR2: SGHRS, YFSETQ. The CDR3 loop spans 14 amino acids. V was clipped by 4 bases and J by 4 bases; unmatched bases: 7. The CDR3 protein is CASSEGQDLYGYTF. CDR3 sequence (DNA): TGCGCCAGCAGCGAAGGACAGGACCTCTATGGCTACACCTTC. Full variable domain (missing parts from reference TRBV5-1 and TRBJ1-2): KAGVTQTPRYLIKTRGQQVTLSCSPISGHRSVSWYQQTPGQGLQFLFEYFSETQRNKGNFPGRFSGRQFSNSRSEMNVSTLELGDSALYLCASSEGQDLYGYTFGSGTRLTVV.

This clonotype was observed once. A junction boundary mismatches the germline segment, possibly from a read error. V and J are TRBV5-4 and TRBJ2-7; tentatively, D is TRBD1 or TRBD2 (5 bases each). Germline V gene data show CDR1 as SGHNT and CDR2 as YYREEE (reference sequence). This CDR3 spans 13 amino acids. DNA for the CDR3: TGTGCCTGCAGCTTGATGGGGGTCGACGAGCAGTACTTC. This codes for CACSLMGVDEQYF.

V usage is TRBV20-1 and J usage is TRBJ1-2; a possible D gene is TRBD1 (5 bases). V shed 6 bases and J shed 5 bases, with 22 bases lying between them. The CDR3 runs to 15 residues. CDR1 and CDR2 (germline): DFQATT, SNEGSKA (reference sequence). The CDR3 DNA reads as TGCAGTGCGAGCTCCGGGGCACTAGGGAGTTATGGCTACACCTTC. This translates into CSASSGALGSYGYTF.

Ten or more counts support this clonotype. J is TRBJ2-7 and V is TRBV5-1; a possible D gene is TRBD1 (5 bases). Trimming stripped 1 base from V and 1 base from J, with 12 bases between. The CDR3 extends over 15 amino acids. The germline V gene encodes CDR1 SGHRS and CDR2 YFSETQ. Here the CDR3 reads CASSLYSDSSYEQYF. The CDR3 region has the DNA TGCGCCAGCAGCTTGTATTCAGACAGTTCCTACGAGCAGTACTTC.

The gene calls are TRBV12-3 or TRBV12-4 and TRBJ2-2; 9 bases align to TRBD2. Trimming cost V 6 bases and J 3 bases; bases outside gene matches: 5. The CDR3 totals 15 residues. In DNA, the CDR3 is TGTGCCAGCAGGGAAGCGGGGGGTCACACCGGGGAGCTGTTTTTT. It specifies CASREAGGHTGELFF.

The chain is built from TRBV5-6 and TRBJ1-1, with unresolved D. Looked up from germline, CDR1 is SGHDT and CDR2 is YYEEEE. The CDR3 contains 12 residues. V was shortened by 0 bases and J by 7 bases, with 7 bases between the two germline ends. CDR3 DNA: TGTGCCAGCAGCTTGGGGACGAATGAAGCTTTCTTT. The encoded protein is CASSLGTNEAFF.

The chain employs TRBV12-3 or TRBV12-4 and TRBJ2-7; D might be TRBD2 (6 bases). Trimming stripped 5 bases from V and 3 bases from J, with 14 bases between. The CDR3 runs to 14 residues. CDR3 DNA: TGTGCCAGCAGTGTTGGGGAAGCGGGCTACGAGCAGTACTTC. Amino acids: CASSVGEAGYEQYF.

This clonotype was observed many times. The V call is TRBV27, the J call TRBJ2-7; tentatively, D is TRBD2 (5 bases). This CDR3 comprises 15 residues. V shed 0 bases and J shed 6 bases, with 15 bases lying between them. Germline V lookup: CDR1 MNHEY, CDR2 SMNVEV (reference sequence). The CDR3 loop reads CASSLSEVGSGEQYF. CDR3 in DNA: TGTGCCAGCAGTTTATCGGAGGTGGGGTCCGGCGAGCAGTACTTC.

This clonotype was counted a few times. J is TRBJ2-7 and V is TRBV6-6; 9 bases map to TRBD1. Germline CDR1 and CDR2: MNHNY and SVGAGI (reference sequence). The CDR3 extends over 15 amino acids. With 5 bases clipped from V and 4 bases from J, the junction kept 9 bases outside the gene matches. In DNA, the CDR3 is TGTGCCAGCAGTGAGACAGGGGGTAGTGGGTACGAGCAGTACTTC. It is translated as CASSETGGSGYEQYF.

V gene TRBV30 combines with J gene TRBJ2-7; 13 nucleotides line up with TRBD2. The V gene end was trimmed by 5 bases and the J gene end by 3 bases; junction bases not matched to a gene: 7. The germline V gene has CDR1 GTSNPN and CDR2 SVGIG (reference sequence). This CDR3 is 15 amino acids long. The CDR3 bases are TGTGCCTGGCGGACTAGCGGGGGCCCTCACTACGAGCAGTACTTC. Translated: CAWRTSGGPHYEQYF. Based on the CDR3 plus reference TRBV30 and TRBJ2-7, the full variable domain is SQTIHQWPATLVQPVGSPLSLECTVEGTSNPNLYWYRQAAGRGLQLLFYSVGIGQISSEVPQNLSASRPQDRQFILSSKKLLLSDSGFYLCAWRTSGGPHYEQYFGPGTRLTVT.